This T cell receptor (beta chain) was sequenced in a study of blood T cells in healthy people across ages. The V and J ends lost 5 bases and 5 bases respectively, with 18 bases between them. This CDR3 region has 15 residues. This clonotype was observed a few times. Primers used in a second PCR of roughly 6 to 12 cycles were a sample-barcoded 5' primer and a J-beta primer mix. Sequencing recovered at least 3 million CDR3-containing paired-end reads from each sample. TCRdb re-analysed the 5' RACE reads in MiXCR, keeping a single row per CDR3 protein. The table lists approximately 1,700,000 distinct CDR3 sequences, around 40% of them singletons. Every sample had a minimum of 6 million PBMCs isolated.

Specimen: blood. This sequence was found in a human donor in good health. V gene TRBV12-3 or TRBV12-4 combines with J gene TRBJ2-5; D unresolved. The CDR3 reads CASSLSHVPQETQYF. CDR3 nucleotide sequence: TGTGCCAGCAGTCTAAGCCACGTCCCTCAGGAGACCCAGTACTTC.